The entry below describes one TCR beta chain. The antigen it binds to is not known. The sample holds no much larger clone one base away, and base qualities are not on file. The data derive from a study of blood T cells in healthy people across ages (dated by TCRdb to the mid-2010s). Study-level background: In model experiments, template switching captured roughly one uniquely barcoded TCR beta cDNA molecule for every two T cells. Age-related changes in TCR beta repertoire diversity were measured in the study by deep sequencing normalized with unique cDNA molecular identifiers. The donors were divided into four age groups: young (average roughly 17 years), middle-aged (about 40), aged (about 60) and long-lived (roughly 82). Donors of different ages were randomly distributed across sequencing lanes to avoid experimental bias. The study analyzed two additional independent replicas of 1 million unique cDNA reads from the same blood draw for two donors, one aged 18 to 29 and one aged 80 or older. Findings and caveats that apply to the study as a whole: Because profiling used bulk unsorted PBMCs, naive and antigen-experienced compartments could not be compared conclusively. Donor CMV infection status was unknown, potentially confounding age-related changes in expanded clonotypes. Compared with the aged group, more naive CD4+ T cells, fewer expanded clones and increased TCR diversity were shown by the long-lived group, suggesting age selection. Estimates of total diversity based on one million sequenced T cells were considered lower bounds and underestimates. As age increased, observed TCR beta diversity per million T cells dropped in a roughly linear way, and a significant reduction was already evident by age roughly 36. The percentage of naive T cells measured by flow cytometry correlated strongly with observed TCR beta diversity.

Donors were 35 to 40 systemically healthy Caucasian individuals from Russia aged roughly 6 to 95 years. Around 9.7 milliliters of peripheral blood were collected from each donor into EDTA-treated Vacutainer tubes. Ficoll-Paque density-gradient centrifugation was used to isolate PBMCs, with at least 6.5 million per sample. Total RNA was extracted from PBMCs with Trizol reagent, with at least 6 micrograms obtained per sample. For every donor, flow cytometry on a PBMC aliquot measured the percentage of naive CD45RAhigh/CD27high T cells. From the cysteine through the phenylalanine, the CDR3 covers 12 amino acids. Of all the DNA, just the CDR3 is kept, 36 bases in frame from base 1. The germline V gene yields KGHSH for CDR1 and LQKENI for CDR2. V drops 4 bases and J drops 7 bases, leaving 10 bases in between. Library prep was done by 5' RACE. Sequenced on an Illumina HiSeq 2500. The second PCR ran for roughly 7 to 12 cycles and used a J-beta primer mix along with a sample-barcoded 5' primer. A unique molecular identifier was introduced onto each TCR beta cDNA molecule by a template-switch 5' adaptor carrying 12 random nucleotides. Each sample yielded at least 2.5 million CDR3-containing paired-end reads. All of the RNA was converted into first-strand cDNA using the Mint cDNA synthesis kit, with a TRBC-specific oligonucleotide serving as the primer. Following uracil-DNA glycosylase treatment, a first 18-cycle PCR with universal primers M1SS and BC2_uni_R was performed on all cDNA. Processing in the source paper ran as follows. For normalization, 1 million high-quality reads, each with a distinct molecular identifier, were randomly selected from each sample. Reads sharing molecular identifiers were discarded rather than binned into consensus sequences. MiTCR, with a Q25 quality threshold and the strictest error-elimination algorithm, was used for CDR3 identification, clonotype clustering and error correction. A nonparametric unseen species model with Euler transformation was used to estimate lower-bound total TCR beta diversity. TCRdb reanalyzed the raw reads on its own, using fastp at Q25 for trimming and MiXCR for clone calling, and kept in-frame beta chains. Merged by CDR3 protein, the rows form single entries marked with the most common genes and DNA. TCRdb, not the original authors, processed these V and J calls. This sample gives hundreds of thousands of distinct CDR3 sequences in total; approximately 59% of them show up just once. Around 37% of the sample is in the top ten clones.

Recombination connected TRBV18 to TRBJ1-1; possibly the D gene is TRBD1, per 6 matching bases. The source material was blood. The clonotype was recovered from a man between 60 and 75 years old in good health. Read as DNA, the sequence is TGTGCCAGCTCACTAGGGGGTGATGAAGCTTTCTTT. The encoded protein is CASSLGGDEAFF.